The present T cell receptor (beta chain) was sequenced within a study of pediatric ulcerative colitis. General observations from the study: A couple of rectal CDR3 clonotypes occurred in all ulcerative colitis patients.

As regards this clone: Its matching antigen is unknown.

Assay used: immunoSEQ multiplex PCR; TCRdb lists only in-frame clones, some missing. The repertoire holds 57,000 or so clones, about nine tenths seen once, with around 1.5% in the top ten. Sample: blood. The sequence was obtained from a boy aged 5-17 years who was a control in a study of pediatric ulcerative colitis.

DNA of the CDR3: TGTGCCAGCTCACCGGCCCCGGGTAGCAGACAAGAGACCCAGTACTTC. Translating gives CASSPAPGSRQETQYF. The chain employs TRBV18 and TRBJ2-5; unclear D gene. The germline V and J ends were trimmed by 3 bases and 2 bases, with 16 bases remaining between them. The CDR3 contains 16 residues. Germline CDR1 KGHSH, CDR2 LQKENI. The entire variable domain, with the rest obtained from reference TRBV18 and TRBJ2-5, is as follows: NAGVMQNPRHLVRRRGQEARLRCSPMKGHSHVYWYRQLPEEGLKFMVYLQKENIIDESGMPKERFSAEFPKEGPSILRIQQVVRGDSAAYFCASSPAPGSRQETQYFGPGTRLLVL.